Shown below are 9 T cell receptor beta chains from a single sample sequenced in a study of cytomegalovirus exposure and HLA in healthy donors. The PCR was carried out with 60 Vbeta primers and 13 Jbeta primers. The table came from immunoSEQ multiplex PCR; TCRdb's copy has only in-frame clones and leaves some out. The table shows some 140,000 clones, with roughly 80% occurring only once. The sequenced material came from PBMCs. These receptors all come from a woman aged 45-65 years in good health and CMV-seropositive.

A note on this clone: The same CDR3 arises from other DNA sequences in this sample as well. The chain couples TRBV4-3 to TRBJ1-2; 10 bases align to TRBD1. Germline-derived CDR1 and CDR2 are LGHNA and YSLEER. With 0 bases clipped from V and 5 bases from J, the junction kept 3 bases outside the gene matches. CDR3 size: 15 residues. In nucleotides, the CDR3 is TGCGCCAGCAGCCAAGACCCGGGACAGGGGTATGGCTACACCTTC. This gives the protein CASSQDPGQGYGYTF.

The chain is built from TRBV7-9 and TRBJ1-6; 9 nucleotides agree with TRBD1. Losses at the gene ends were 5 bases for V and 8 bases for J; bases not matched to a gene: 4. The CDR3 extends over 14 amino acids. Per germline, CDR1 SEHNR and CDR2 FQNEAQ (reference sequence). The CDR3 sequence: CASSIDRGDSPLHF. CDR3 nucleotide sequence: TGTGCCAGCAGCATTGACAGGGGGGATTCACCCCTCCACTTT.

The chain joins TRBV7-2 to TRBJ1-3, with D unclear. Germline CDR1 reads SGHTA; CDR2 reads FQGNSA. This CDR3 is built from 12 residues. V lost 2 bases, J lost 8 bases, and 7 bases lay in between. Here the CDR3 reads CASSLYGDTIYF. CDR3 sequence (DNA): TGTGCCAGCAGCTTATACGGAGACACCATATATTTT. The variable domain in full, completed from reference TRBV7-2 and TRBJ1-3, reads GAGVSQSPSNKVTEKGKDVELRCDPISGHTALYWYRQSLGQGLEFLIYFQGNSAPDKSGLPSDRFSAERTGGSVSTLTIQRTQQEDSAVYLCASSLYGDTIYFGEGSWLTVV.

CDR3 amino acids: CASSQGLLQIEAFF. The CDR3 DNA sequence: TGTGCCAGCAGCCAAGGACTACTCCAGATTGAAGCTTTCTTT. This chain connects TRBV4-2 to TRBJ1-1; D is undetermined. Trimming stripped 1 base from V and 7 bases from J, with 13 bases between. The CDR3 has 14 amino acids. The germline V gene encodes CDR1 LGHNA and CDR2 YNFKEQ.

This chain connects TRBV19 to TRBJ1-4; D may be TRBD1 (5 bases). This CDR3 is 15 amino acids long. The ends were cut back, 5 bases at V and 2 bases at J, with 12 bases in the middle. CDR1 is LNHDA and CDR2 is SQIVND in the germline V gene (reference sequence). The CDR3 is CASSLRRVTNEKLFF. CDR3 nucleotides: TGTGCCAGTAGTCTCCGCAGGGTCACTAATGAAAAACTGTTTTTT.

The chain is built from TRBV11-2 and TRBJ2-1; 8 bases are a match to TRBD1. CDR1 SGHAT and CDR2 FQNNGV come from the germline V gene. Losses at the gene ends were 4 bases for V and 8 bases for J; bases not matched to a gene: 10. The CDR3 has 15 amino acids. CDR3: CASSWRTGKGDEQFF. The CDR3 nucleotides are TGTGCCAGCAGCTGGAGGACAGGGAAGGGGGATGAGCAGTTCTTC.

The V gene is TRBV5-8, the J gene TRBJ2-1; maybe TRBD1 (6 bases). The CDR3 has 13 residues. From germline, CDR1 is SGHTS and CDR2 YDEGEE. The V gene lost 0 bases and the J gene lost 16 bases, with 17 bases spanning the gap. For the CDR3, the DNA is TGTGCCAGCAGCTTGGTTGGGGGCACAGGTTTATTCTTC. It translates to CASSLVGGTGLFF.

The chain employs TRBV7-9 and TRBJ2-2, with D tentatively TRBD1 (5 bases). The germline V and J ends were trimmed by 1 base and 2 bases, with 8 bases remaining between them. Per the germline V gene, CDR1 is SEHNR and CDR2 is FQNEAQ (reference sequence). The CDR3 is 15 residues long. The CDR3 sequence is CASSLGQGNTGELFF. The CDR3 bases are TGTGCCAGCAGCTTAGGGCAGGGTAACACCGGGGAGCTGTTTTTT. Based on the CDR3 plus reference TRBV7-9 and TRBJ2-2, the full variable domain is DTGVSQNPRHKITKRGQNVTFRCDPISEHNRLYWYRQTLGQGPEFLTYFQNEAQLEKSRLLSDRFSAERPKGSFSTLEIQRTEQGDSAMYLCASSLGQGNTGELFFGEGSRLTVL.

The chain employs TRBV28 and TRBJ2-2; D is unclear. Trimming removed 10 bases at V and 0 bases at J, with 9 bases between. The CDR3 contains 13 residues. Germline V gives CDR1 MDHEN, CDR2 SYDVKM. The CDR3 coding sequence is TGTGCCACCCCAGGAACGAACACCGGGGAGCTGTTTTTT. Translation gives CATPGTNTGELFF.